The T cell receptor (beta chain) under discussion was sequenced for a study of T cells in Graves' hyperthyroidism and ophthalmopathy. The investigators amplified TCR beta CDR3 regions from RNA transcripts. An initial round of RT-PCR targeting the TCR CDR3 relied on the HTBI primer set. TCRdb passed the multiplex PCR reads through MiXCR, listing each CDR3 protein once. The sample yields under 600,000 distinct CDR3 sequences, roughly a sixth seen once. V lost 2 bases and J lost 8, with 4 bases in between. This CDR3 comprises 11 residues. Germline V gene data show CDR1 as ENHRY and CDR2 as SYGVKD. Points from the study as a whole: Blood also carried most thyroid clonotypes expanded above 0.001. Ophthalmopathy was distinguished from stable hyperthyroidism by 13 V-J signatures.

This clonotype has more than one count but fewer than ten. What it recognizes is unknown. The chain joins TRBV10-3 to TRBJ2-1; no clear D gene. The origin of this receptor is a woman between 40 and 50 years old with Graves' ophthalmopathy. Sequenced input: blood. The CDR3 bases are TGTGCCATCAGTGAGCTAGATGAGCAGTTCTTC. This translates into CAISELDEQFF.